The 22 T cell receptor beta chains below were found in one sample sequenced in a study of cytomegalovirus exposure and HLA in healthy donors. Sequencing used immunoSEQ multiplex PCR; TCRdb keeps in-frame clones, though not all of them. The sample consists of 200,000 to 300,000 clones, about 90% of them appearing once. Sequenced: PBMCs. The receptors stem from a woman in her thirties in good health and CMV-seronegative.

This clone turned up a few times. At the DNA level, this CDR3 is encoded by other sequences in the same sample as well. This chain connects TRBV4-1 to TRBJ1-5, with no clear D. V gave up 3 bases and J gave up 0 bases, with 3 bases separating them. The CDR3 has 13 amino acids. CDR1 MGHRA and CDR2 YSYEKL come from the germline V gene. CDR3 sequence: CASSQDSNQPQHF. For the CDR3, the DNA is TGCGCCAGCAGCCAGGATAGCAATCAGCCCCAGCATTTT.

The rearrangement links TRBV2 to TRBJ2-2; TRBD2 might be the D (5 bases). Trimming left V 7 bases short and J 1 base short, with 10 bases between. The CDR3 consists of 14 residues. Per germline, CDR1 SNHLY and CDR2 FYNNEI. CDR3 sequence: CASTREKNTGELFF. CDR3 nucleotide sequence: TGTGCCAGCACTCGGGAAAAGAACACCGGGGAGCTGTTTTTT.

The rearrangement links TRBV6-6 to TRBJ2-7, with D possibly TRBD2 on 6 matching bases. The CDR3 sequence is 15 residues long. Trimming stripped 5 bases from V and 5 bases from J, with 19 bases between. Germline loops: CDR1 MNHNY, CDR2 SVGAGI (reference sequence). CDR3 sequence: CASSDVLGGADEQYF. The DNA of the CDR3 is TGTGCCAGCAGTGACGTCCTCGGGGGAGCGGACGAGCAGTACTTC.

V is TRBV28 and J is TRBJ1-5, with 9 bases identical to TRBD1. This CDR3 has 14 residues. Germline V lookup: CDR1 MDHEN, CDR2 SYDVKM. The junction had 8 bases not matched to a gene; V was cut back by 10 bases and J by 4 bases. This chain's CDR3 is CAIPGTGQNQPQHF. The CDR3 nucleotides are TGTGCCATCCCTGGGACAGGGCAGAATCAGCCCCAGCATTTT.

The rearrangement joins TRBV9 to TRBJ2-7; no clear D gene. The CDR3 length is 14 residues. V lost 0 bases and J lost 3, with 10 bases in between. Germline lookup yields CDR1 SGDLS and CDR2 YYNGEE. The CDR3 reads CASSVEGIGYEQYF. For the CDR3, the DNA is TGTGCCAGCAGCGTAGAGGGAATCGGCTACGAGCAGTACTTC.

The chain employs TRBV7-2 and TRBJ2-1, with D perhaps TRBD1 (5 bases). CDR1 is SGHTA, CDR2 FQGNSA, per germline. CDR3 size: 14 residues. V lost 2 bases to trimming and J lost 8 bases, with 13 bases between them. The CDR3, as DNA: TGTGCCAGCAGCTTAACCAGGGATGTGTATGAGCAGTTCTTC. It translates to CASSLTRDVYEQFF. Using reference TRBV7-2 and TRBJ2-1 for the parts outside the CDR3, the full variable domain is GAGVSQSPSNKVTEKGKDVELRCDPISGHTALYWYRQSLGQGLEFLIYFQGNSAPDKSGLPSDRFSAERTGGSVSTLTIQRTQQEDSAVYLCASSLTRDVYEQFFGPGTRLTVL.

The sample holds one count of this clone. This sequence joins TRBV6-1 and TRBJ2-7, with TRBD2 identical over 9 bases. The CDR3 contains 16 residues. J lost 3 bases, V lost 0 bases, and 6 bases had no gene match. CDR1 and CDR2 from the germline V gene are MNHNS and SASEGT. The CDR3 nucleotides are TGTGCCAGCAGTGAAGCCAGGACTAGCGCGTACTACGAGCAGTACTTC. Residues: CASSEARTSAYYEQYF.

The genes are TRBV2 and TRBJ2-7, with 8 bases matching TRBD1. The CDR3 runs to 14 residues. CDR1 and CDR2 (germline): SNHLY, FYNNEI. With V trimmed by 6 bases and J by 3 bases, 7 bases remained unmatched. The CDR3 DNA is TGTGCCAGCAGAACCGGGACAGGACTCTACGAGCAGTACTTC. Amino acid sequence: CASRTGTGLYEQYF.

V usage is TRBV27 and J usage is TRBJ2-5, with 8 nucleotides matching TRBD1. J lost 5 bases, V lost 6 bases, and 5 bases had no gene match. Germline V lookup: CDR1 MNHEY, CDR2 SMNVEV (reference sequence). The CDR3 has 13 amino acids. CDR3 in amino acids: CASRPTGVETQYF. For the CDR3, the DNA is TGTGCCAGCAGACCGACAGGGGTCGAGACCCAGTACTTC.

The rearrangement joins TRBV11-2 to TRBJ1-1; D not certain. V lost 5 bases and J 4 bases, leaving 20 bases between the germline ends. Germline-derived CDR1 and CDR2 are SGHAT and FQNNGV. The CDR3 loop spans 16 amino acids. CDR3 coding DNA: TGTGCCAGCAGCCAGAGTTTTCGTGGTAAGGGCACTGAAGCTTTCTTT. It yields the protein CASSQSFRGKGTEAFF.

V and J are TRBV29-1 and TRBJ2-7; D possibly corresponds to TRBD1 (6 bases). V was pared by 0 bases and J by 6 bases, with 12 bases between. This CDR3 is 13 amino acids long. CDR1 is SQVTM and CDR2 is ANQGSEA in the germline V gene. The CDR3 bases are TGCAGCGTTGAAGAGGGGGCCCCGATCGAGCAGTACTTC. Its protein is CSVEEGAPIEQYF.

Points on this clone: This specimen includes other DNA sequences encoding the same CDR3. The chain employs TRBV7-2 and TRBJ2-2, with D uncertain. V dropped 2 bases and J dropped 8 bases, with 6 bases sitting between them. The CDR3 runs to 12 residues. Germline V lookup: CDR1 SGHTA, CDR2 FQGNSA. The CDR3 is CASSLTAGELFF. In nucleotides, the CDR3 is TGTGCCAGCAGCTTAACGGCTGGGGAGCTGTTTTTT. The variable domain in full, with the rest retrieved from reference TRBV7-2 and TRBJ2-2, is GAGVSQSPSNKVTEKGKDVELRCDPISGHTALYWYRQSLGQGLEFLIYFQGNSAPDKSGLPSDRFSAERTGGSVSTLTIQRTQQEDSAVYLCASSLTAGELFFGEGSRLTVL.

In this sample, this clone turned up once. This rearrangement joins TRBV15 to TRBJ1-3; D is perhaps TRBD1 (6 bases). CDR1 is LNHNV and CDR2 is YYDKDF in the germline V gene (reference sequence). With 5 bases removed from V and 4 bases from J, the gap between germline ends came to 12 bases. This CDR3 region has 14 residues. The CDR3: CATSVQGEGNTIYF. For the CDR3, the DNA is TGTGCCACCAGCGTACAGGGTGAGGGAAACACCATATATTTT.

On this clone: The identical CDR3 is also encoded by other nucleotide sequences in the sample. The DNA for the CDR3 is TGTGCCAGCAGTTACTCTGGGGAGCAGTACTTC. This codes for CASSYSGEQYF. V is TRBV6-6 and J is TRBJ2-7; D is uncertain. Germline V lookup: CDR1 MNHNY, CDR2 SVGAGI (reference sequence). There are 11 residues in the CDR3. Deletions cut 0 bases from V and 7 bases from J, with 4 bases between.

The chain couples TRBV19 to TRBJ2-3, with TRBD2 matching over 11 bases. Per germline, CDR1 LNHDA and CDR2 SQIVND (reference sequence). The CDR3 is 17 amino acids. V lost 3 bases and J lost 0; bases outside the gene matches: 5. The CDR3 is CASSIKTSGVSTDTQYF. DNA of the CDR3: TGTGCCAGTAGTATTAAGACTAGCGGGGTTAGCACAGATACGCAGTATTTT.

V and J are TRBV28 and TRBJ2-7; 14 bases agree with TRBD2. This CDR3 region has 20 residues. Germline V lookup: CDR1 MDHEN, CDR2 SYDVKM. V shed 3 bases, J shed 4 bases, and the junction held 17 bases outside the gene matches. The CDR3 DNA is TGTGCCAGCAGTTTTGACCGGGGGCAACCCGGGACTAGCGGGAGATACGAGCAGTACTTC. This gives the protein CASSFDRGQPGTSGRYEQYF.

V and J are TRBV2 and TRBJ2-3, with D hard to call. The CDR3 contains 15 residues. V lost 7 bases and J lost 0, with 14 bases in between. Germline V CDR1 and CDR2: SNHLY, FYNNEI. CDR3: CASINGASSTDTQYF. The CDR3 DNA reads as TGTGCCAGCATCAATGGCGCCTCTAGCACAGATACGCAGTATTTT.

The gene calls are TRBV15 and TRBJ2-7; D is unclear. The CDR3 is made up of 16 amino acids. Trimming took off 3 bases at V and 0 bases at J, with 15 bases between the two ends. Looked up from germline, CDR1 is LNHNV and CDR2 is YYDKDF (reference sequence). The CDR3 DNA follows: TGTGCCACCAGCAGGGGGAAGGGTTCGGCCTCCTACGAGCAGTACTTC. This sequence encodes CATSRGKGSASYEQYF.

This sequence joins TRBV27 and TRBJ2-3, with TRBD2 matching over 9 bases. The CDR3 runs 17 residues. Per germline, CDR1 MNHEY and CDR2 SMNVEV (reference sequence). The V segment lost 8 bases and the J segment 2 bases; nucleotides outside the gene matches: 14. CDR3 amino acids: CASDGAGGPSNTDTQYF. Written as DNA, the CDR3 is TGTGCCAGCGACGGGGCGGGAGGGCCGTCTAACACAGATACGCAGTATTTT.

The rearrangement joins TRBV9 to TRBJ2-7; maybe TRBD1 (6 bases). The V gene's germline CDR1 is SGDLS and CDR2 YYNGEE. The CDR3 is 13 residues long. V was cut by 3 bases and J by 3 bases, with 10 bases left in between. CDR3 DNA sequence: TGTGCCAGCAGCGCAGGGGCGGGCTACGAGCAGTACTTC. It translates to CASSAGAGYEQYF.

The CDR3: CASSEPGQGNEQFF. CDR3 nucleotides: TGTGCCAGCAGTGAACCGGGACAGGGCAATGAGCAGTTCTTC. The J gene is TRBJ2-1, the V gene TRBV6-1, with TRBD1 matching 9 bases. V lost 2 bases to trimming and J lost 6 bases; unmatched junction nucleotides: 2. The V gene's germline CDR1 is MNHNS and CDR2 SASEGT. The CDR3 sequence is 14 residues long.

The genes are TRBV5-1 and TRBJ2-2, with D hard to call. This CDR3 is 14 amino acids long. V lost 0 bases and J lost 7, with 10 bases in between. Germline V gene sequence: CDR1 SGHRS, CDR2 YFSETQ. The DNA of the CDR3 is TGCGCCAGCAGCTTGGGTAGCTATAGCGGGGAGCTGTTTTTT. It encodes CASSLGSYSGELFF.